A single T cell receptor beta chain is shown here with its context. Its target is not known. Per germline, CDR1 MNHGY and CDR2 SVAAGI. The CDR3 is 17 amino acids. The V gene lost 1 base and the J gene lost 9 bases, with 19 bases spanning the gap. Researchers amplified the TCR beta CDR3 regions from RNA transcripts. The TCR CDR3 first-round RT-PCR relied on the HTBI primer set. One entry per CDR3 protein, called by TCRdb with MiXCR from the multiplex PCR reads. Of about 350,000 distinct CDR3 sequences listed, more than 11% were seen once; the top ten hold 20% to 25%. This record comes from a study of T cells in Graves' hyperthyroidism and ophthalmopathy. Study observations and caveats: Blood also held most thyroid clonotypes expanded beyond 0.001.

The origin of this receptor is a young woman with Graves' hyperthyroidism. This rearrangement joins TRBV6-9 to TRBJ1-6; unclear D gene. Sequencing was performed on blood. The CDR3 DNA reads as TGTGCCAGCAGTTATTTTGGCGGTACTCGTGACCGTTCACCCCTCCACTTT. It codes for CASSYFGGTRDRSPLHF.